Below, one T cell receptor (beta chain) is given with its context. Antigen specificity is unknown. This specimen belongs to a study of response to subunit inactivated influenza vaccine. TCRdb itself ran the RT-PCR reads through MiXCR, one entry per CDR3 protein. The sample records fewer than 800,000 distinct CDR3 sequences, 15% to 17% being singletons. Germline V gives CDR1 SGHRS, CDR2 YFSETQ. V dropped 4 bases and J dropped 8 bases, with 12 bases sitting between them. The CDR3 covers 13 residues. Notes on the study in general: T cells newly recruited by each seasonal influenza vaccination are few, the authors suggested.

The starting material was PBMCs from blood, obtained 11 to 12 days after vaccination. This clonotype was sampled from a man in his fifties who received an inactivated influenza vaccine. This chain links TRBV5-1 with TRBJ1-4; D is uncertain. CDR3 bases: TGCGCCAGCAGCCCGTCGCCGGGCGAAAAACTGTTTTTT. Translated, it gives CASSPSPGEKLFF.